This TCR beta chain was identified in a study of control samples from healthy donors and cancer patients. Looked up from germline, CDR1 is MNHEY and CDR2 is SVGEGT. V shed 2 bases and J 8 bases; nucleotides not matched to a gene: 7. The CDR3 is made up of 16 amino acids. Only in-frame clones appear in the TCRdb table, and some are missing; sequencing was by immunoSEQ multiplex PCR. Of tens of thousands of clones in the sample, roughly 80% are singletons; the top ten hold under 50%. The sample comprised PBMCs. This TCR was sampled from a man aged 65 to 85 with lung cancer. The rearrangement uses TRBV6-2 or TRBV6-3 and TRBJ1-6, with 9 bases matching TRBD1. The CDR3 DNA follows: TGTGCCAGCAGTTACCTCGACAGGGGGAGGGATTCACCCCTCCACTTT. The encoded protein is CASSYLDRGRDSPLHF.